The 15 T cell receptor beta chains in this list originate from one sample, sequenced in a study of T-cell memory formation after mild COVID-19. TCRdb passed the 5' RACE reads through MiXCR, listing each CDR3 protein once. The data hold approximately 350,000 distinct CDR3 sequences, with under 30% observed a single time. Sequencing was done on a sample of PBMCs or a T cell subset sorted from them (not recorded which). These receptors were taken from an adult woman who had mild COVID-19 (a few samples of this study predate the infection). Cell type and time point are not known.

The sample holds a few counts of this clonotype. This sequence joins TRBV12-3 or TRBV12-4 and TRBJ2-1; D is unclear. V lost 5 bases and J lost 3, with 8 bases in between. The CDR3 is 13 amino acids. The CDR3 nucleotides read TGTGCCAGCAGTCCCCGGAGCTACAATGAGCAGTTCTTC. Translating it yields CASSPRSYNEQFF.

This clonotype was found a few times. The genes are TRBV5-1 and TRBJ2-7; 10 bases map to TRBD1. This CDR3 is 14 amino acids long. Germline values: CDR1 SGHRS, CDR2 YFSETQ. Losses at the gene ends were 4 bases for V and 6 bases for J; bases not matched to a gene: 7. The CDR3 spells CASSPPGTGAEQYF. In DNA, the CDR3 is TGCGCCAGCAGCCCCCCCGGGACAGGGGCCGAGCAGTACTTC.

Only a few counts were recorded for this clonotype. The chain combines TRBV12-3 or TRBV12-4 with TRBJ1-6; TRBD1 agrees at 8 bases. V shed 4 bases, J shed 12 bases, and the junction held 8 bases outside the gene matches. CDR3 size: 14 residues. The CDR3 region is CASSSTGVAVPLHF. CDR3 sequence (DNA): TGTGCCAGCAGTTCGACAGGGGTGGCCGTACCCCTCCACTTT.

The chain joins TRBV7-9 to TRBJ1-6; D not certain. The CDR3 contains 15 residues. V was cut by 2 bases and J by 5 bases, with 10 bases left in between. Germline-derived CDR1 and CDR2 are SEHNR and FQNEAQ (reference sequence). The CDR3 here is CASSLRASHNSPLHF. As DNA, the CDR3 is TGTGCCAGCAGCTTAAGGGCGTCTCATAATTCACCCCTCCACTTT.

The chain carries TRBV6-6 and TRBJ1-2, with D hard to call. The CDR3 runs to 16 residues. Germline V gives CDR1 MNHNY, CDR2 SVGAGI (reference sequence). The V end was cut by 6 bases, the J end by 2 bases, with 19 bases between. The CDR3 DNA reads TGTGCCAGCAGAGAGGGTCGAAACCCCAGAAACTATGGCTACACCTTC. This encodes CASREGRNPRNYGYTF.

The genes are TRBV2 and TRBJ2-5; 8 nucleotides align to TRBD1. The V gene end was trimmed by 3 bases and the J gene end by 2 bases; junction bases not matched to a gene: 5. This CDR3 spans 15 amino acids. Germline V gene data show CDR1 as SNHLY and CDR2 as FYNNEI. DNA for the CDR3: TGTGCCAGCAGTGAGGACAGGGTGATACAAGAGACCCAGTACTTC. Protein sequence: CASSEDRVIQETQYF.

This clonotype has only a few counts. As DNA, the CDR3 is TGCAGCGTTGAATACGCAGGGGGGCTTTCCTACGAGCAGTACTTC. Translating it yields CSVEYAGGLSYEQYF. The chain recombines TRBV29-1 with TRBJ2-7; possibly TRBD1 for D (7 bases). V was cut by 2 bases and J by 1 base, with 15 bases left in between. Germline lookup yields CDR1 SQVTM and CDR2 ANQGSEA. The CDR3 contains 15 residues.

In its sample, this clonotype was seen a few times. V and J are TRBV6-1 and TRBJ2-5; D not certain. The length of the CDR3 is 16 residues. Trimming cost V 2 bases and J 4 bases, with 17 bases left between them. CDR1 and CDR2 from the germline V gene are MNHNS and SASEGT. The DNA of the CDR3 is TGTGCCAGCAGTGAACCAGGCAGCGCACAGAGAGAGACCCAGTACTTC. It yields the protein CASSEPGSAQRETQYF.

The J gene is TRBJ2-3, the V gene TRBV19, with 14 bases aligning to TRBD2. Germline CDR1 and CDR2: LNHDA and SQIVND (reference sequence). Unmatched junction bases numbered 10, after V lost 4 bases and J lost 4 bases. This CDR3 has 18 residues. CDR3 region: CASSTHRLAGGRADTQYF. CDR3 in DNA: TGTGCCAGTAGTACGCATCGACTAGCGGGAGGGAGGGCAGATACGCAGTATTTT.

This clonotype has only a few counts. This chain links TRBV7-9 with TRBJ2-3, with no clear D. Trimming removed 7 bases from V and 1 base from J, with 12 bases in between. The CDR3 is 14 amino acids. Germline V gene data show CDR1 as SEHNR and CDR2 as FQNEAQ (reference sequence). In DNA form, the CDR3 reads TGTGCCAGCACCCTCAGATGGGGCACAGATACGCAGTATTTT. This gives the protein CASTLRWGTDTQYF.

This chain connects TRBV7-3 to TRBJ2-7; 8 bases line up with TRBD2. J lost 4 bases, V lost 5 bases, and 10 bases had no gene match. This CDR3 has 15 residues. Per the germline V gene, CDR1 is SGHTA and CDR2 is FQGTGA. The CDR3 bases are TGTGCCAGCAGCCCCAAGAGAGCGGGAGTTTACGAGCAGTACTTC. Translating gives CASSPKRAGVYEQYF.

The rearrangement joins TRBV29-1 to TRBJ2-5, with 12 bases aligning to TRBD2. Germline CDR1 reads SQVTM; CDR2 reads ANQGSEA. This CDR3 spans 17 amino acids. Trimming cost V 5 bases and J 2 bases; bases outside gene matches: 12. Here the CDR3 DNA reads TGCAGCGTTTCTTCTCCGGGACTAGCGGGTTTTCAAGAGACCCAGTACTTC. It codes for CSVSSPGLAGFQETQYF.

This chain uses TRBV3-1 with TRBJ2-7; no clear D gene. This CDR3 is built from 14 residues. Trimming stripped 0 bases from V and 2 bases from J, with 8 bases between. CDR1 is LGHDT and CDR2 is YNNKEL in the germline V gene (reference sequence). CDR3 in DNA: TGTGCCAGCAGCCAAGATTACCTACCCTACGAGCAGTACTTC. It specifies CASSQDYLPYEQYF.

The table lists this clonotype with a few counts. V is TRBV20-1 and J is TRBJ2-1; D is uncertain. V lost 1 base, J lost 6 bases, and 10 bases lay in between. The germline CDR1 and CDR2 sequences are DFQATT and SNEGSKA (reference sequence). The CDR3 is 13 amino acids. CDR3 DNA: TGCAGTGCTAGAGGCCTGACCCCCAATGAGCAGTTCTTC. It yields the protein CSARGLTPNEQFF.

The chain employs TRBV15 and TRBJ2-1; 9 nucleotides align to TRBD2. V was pared by 0 bases and J by 4 bases, with 7 bases of the junction left unmatched. The germline gives CDR1 LNHNV, CDR2 YYDKDF (reference sequence). The CDR3 loop spans 17 amino acids. As DNA, the CDR3 is TGTGCCACCAGCAGAGATGTAATAGCGGGGGTTTACAATGAGCAGTTCTTC. Its protein product is CATSRDVIAGVYNEQFF.